This TCR beta chain was identified in a study of T cell changes during pregnancy in multiple sclerosis. V was pared by 0 bases and J by 6 bases, with 9 bases between. The CDR3 totals 14 residues. The V gene's germline CDR1 is SGHAT and CDR2 FQDESV (reference sequence). Clones were read by immunoSEQ multiplex PCR, and TCRdb kept only the in-frame ones, dropping some. The data show 85,000 to 130,000 clones, around 94% seen once. Material: peripheral blood, obtained in the second trimester of pregnancy. The TCR originated in a female donor with multiple sclerosis, enrolled in a pregnancy study. The chain employs TRBV11-1 and TRBJ2-1, with unresolved D. In DNA form, the CDR3 reads TGTGCCAGCAGCTTAGCCCTTGCAGGCAATGAGCAGTTCTTC. Translated, it gives CASSLALAGNEQFF.